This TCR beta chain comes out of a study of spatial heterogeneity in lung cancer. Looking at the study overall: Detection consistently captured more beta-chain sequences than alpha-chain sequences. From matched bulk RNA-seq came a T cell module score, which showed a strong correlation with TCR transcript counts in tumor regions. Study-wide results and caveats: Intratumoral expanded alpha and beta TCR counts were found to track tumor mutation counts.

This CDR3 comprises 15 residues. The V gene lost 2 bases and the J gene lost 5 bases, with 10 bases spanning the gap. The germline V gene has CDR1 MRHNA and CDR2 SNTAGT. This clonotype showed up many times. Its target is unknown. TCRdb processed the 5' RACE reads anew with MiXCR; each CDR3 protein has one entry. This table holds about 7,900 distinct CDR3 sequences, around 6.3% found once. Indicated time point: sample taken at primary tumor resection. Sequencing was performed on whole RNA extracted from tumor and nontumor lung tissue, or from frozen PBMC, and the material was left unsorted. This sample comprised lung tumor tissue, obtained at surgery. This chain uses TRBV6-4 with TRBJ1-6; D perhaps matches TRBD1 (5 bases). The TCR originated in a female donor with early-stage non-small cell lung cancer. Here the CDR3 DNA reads TGTGCCAGCAGTGACCGTCCGGGGGATAATTCACCCCTCCACTTT. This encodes CASSDRPGDNSPLHF.